These T cell receptor beta chains were read from a single sample in a study of siplizumab effects on memory and regulatory T cells. Using immunoSEQ multiplex PCR, the repertoire was profiled, and TCRdb retains in-frame clones only, with some absent. The sample has 100,000 to 120,000 clones, roughly 92% seen once; the top ten hold approximately 1.2%. Sequenced input: CD4+ T cells sorted from blood. These receptor sequences come from a human donor in good health. Each CDR3 is given with its conserved first and last residue. Not every row has a clone size; where given, it reads once, few, many or a size class.

v_call: TRBV6-1
cdr3_length: 15
j_call: TRBJ2-7
clone_size: .
cdr3_aa: CASSSDWGQSYEQYF

v_call: TRBV27
cdr3_length: 15
j_call: TRBJ2-3
clone_size: .
cdr3_aa: CASSSWTGDTDTQYF

v_call: TRBV9
cdr3_length: 11
j_call: TRBJ2-1
clone_size: once
cdr3_aa: CASSVYNEQFF

v_call: TRBV18
cdr3_length: 13
j_call: TRBJ1-2
clone_size: .
cdr3_aa: CASSTDRELGYTF

v_call: TRBV18
cdr3_length: 17
j_call: TRBJ2-3
clone_size: .
cdr3_aa: CASSPSTSGSLTDTQYF

v_call: TRBV6-5
cdr3_length: 15
j_call: TRBJ2-2
clone_size: .
cdr3_aa: CASQSGQGGTGELFF

v_call: TRBV9
cdr3_length: 15
j_call: TRBJ2-6
clone_size: .
cdr3_aa: CASSASGSGANVLTF

v_call: TRBV4-2
cdr3_length: 16
j_call: TRBJ1-4
clone_size: .
cdr3_aa: CASSSRGYATNEKLFF

v_call: TRBV21-1
cdr3_length: 17
j_call: TRBJ1-5
clone_size: .
cdr3_aa: CASSKKKETGGNQPQHF

v_call: TRBV2
cdr3_length: 13
j_call: TRBJ2-7
clone_size: .
cdr3_aa: CASSTGLAGEQYF

v_call: TRBV5-4
cdr3_length: 15
j_call: TRBJ1-5
clone_size: .
cdr3_aa: CASTKQPGGGQPQHF

v_call: TRBV5-1
cdr3_length: 15
j_call: TRBJ1-2
clone_size: few
cdr3_aa: CASSLASEGLGGYTF

v_call: TRBV18
cdr3_length: 16
j_call: TRBJ2-2
clone_size: .
cdr3_aa: CASSPIAGGPPGELFF

v_call: TRBV2
cdr3_length: 11
j_call: TRBJ2-1
clone_size: .
cdr3_aa: CASNSYNEQFF

v_call: TRBV5-1
cdr3_length: 17
j_call: TRBJ2-7
clone_size: .
cdr3_aa: CASSLRVAGESSYEQYF

v_call: TRBV6-5
cdr3_length: 15
j_call: TRBJ1-4
clone_size: .
cdr3_aa: CASRRRPTTNEKLFF

v_call: TRBV28
cdr3_length: 13
j_call: TRBJ2-7
clone_size: .
cdr3_aa: CATTGALPYEQYF

v_call: TRBV6-5
cdr3_length: 14
j_call: TRBJ2-7
clone_size: .
cdr3_aa: CASSYVVGAGEQYF

v_call: TRBV15
cdr3_length: 17
j_call: TRBJ2-6
clone_size: .
cdr3_aa: CATSREARSSGANVLTF

v_call: TRBV29-1
cdr3_length: 15
j_call: TRBJ1-5
clone_size: few
cdr3_aa: CSVADGLIGNQPQHF

v_call: TRBV7-2
cdr3_length: 14
j_call: TRBJ2-5
clone_size: once
cdr3_aa: CASSLAGGQETQYF

v_call: TRBV2
cdr3_length: 14
j_call: TRBJ2-3
clone_size: once
cdr3_aa: CASRSTGTSGEQYF

v_call: TRBV10-2
cdr3_length: 14
j_call: TRBJ1-2
clone_size: .
cdr3_aa: CASSPGVGVGGYTF

v_call: TRBV6-1
cdr3_length: 15
j_call: TRBJ2-4
clone_size: .
cdr3_aa: CASSETRDTYNIQYF

v_call: TRBV11-2
cdr3_length: 14
j_call: TRBJ1-2
clone_size: .
cdr3_aa: CASSLGGTGGGYTF

v_call: TRBV5-6
cdr3_length: 14
j_call: TRBJ1-2
clone_size: .
cdr3_aa: CASSSGAGDYGYTF

v_call: TRBV7-8
cdr3_length: 12
j_call: TRBJ1-3
clone_size: .
cdr3_aa: CASSLVGNTIYF

v_call: TRBV19
cdr3_length: 15
j_call: TRBJ2-7
clone_size: .
cdr3_aa: CASSIIEAGVDEQYF

v_call: TRBV6-5
cdr3_length: 14
j_call: TRBJ1-1
clone_size: .
cdr3_aa: CASSRGGAGTEAFF

v_call: TRBV20-1
cdr3_length: 11
j_call: TRBJ1-4
clone_size: .
cdr3_aa: CSAKDNEKLFF

v_call: TRBV2
cdr3_length: 15
j_call: TRBJ1-1
clone_size: .
cdr3_aa: CASSEVVMVRAEAFF

v_call: TRBV5-1
cdr3_length: 13
j_call: TRBJ1-2
clone_size: .
cdr3_aa: CASSGLQGGGYTF

v_call: TRBV7-7
cdr3_length: 13
j_call: TRBJ2-7
clone_size: .
cdr3_aa: CASSLTPGVEQYF

v_call: TRBV7-9
cdr3_length: 15
j_call: TRBJ2-3
clone_size: once
cdr3_aa: CASSSGQVTGDTQYF

v_call: TRBV15
cdr3_length: 17
j_call: TRBJ2-5
clone_size: .
cdr3_aa: CATSPGAGGLFTETQYF

v_call: TRBV7-9
cdr3_length: 14
j_call: TRBJ2-5
clone_size: .
cdr3_aa: CASSLVLGGETQYF

v_call: TRBV2
cdr3_length: 13
j_call: TRBJ2-7
clone_size: .
cdr3_aa: CASRGTAFYEQYF

v_call: TRBV2
cdr3_length: 14
j_call: TRBJ2-7
clone_size: .
cdr3_aa: CASSAQQGPYEQYF

v_call: TRBV6-1
cdr3_length: 15
j_call: TRBJ2-1
clone_size: .
cdr3_aa: CASRLGGRGSGEQFF

v_call: TRBV11-2
cdr3_length: 15
j_call: TRBJ2-1
clone_size: .
cdr3_aa: CASSLSSGGANEQFF

v_call: TRBV7-2
cdr3_length: 12
j_call: TRBJ2-1
clone_size: .
cdr3_aa: CASSRGVDEQFF

v_call: TRBV4-2
cdr3_length: 14
j_call: TRBJ2-2
clone_size: .
cdr3_aa: CASSPQTNTGELFF

v_call: TRBV7-9
cdr3_length: 15
j_call: TRBJ2-2
clone_size: .
cdr3_aa: CASSLRDRGPGELFF

v_call: TRBV7-9
cdr3_length: 12
j_call: TRBJ2-1
clone_size: .
cdr3_aa: CASSATGVEQFF

v_call: TRBV6-4
cdr3_length: 14
j_call: TRBJ1-2
clone_size: .
cdr3_aa: CASSDRQGRTGYTF

v_call: TRBV5-5
cdr3_length: 13
j_call: TRBJ2-3
clone_size: .
cdr3_aa: CASSSDRRDTQYF

v_call: TRBV5-1
cdr3_length: 14
j_call: TRBJ2-5
clone_size: .
cdr3_aa: CASSLAGSQETQYF

v_call: TRBV5-4
cdr3_length: 17
j_call: TRBJ2-2
clone_size: .
cdr3_aa: CASSPRLQGSDTGELFF

v_call: TRBV7-2
cdr3_length: 14
j_call: TRBJ1-5
clone_size: .
cdr3_aa: CASSLMGGDQPQHF

v_call: TRBV6-5
cdr3_length: 15
j_call: TRBJ1-4
clone_size: .
cdr3_aa: CASSYSATGIEKLFF

v_call: TRBV10-3
cdr3_length: 17
j_call: TRBJ2-1
clone_size: .
cdr3_aa: CAIGEQGVKSGLNEQFF

v_call: TRBV5-1
cdr3_length: 14
j_call: TRBJ1-4
clone_size: .
cdr3_aa: CASSLEGSNEKLFF

v_call: TRBV27
cdr3_length: 13
j_call: TRBJ1-3
clone_size: .
cdr3_aa: CASSSGSGNTIYF

v_call: TRBV20-1
cdr3_length: 11
j_call: TRBJ2-3
clone_size: .
cdr3_aa: CSASGGDTQYF

v_call: TRBV10-2
cdr3_length: 14
j_call: TRBJ1-1
clone_size: .
cdr3_aa: CASSGNGLYTEAFF